This is a list of T cell receptor beta chains from one sample in a study of blood T cell repertoires in COVID-19. Profiled with immunoSEQ multiplex PCR; TCRdb holds only in-frame clones, not every one. The profile shows around 200,000 clones, more than 75% of them singletons. Sequences were obtained from peripheral blood. The source of these receptors is a person aged 70 to 79 with COVID-19, enrolled during active disease. CDR3s include the opening cysteine and the closing phenylalanine or tryptophan. A D gene is named only where the DNA matches it firmly. Expanded clones are given a class, and other clones once, few, many or no size at all.

j_call	v_call	clone_size	d_call	cdr3_aa	cdr3_nt
TRBJ1-5	TRBV7-9	NA	TRBD1	CASSPGGGQPQHF	TGTGCCAGCAGCCCCGGAGGGGGCCAGCCCCAGCATTTT
TRBJ1-1	TRBV19	NA	TRBD1	CASQGGGTEAFF	TGTGCCAGTCAAGGGGGCGGTACTGAAGCTTTCTTT
TRBJ2-5	TRBV5-1	NA	NA	CASSLAGGQETQYF	TGCGCCAGCAGCTTGGCCGGGGGACAAGAGACCCAGTACTTC
TRBJ2-6	TRBV6-2/TRBV6-3	once	TRBD1	CASSLQGAVANVLTF	TGTGCCAGCAGTTTACAGGGGGCAGTGGCCAACGTCCTGACTTTC
TRBJ2-7	TRBV7-2	NA	TRBD2	CASSSSGTSGRGSYEQYF	TGTGCCAGCAGCTCCTCCGGGACTAGCGGCCGGGGCTCCTACGAGCAGTACTTC
TRBJ2-1	TRBV4-3	NA	NA	CASSQVPGSEQFF	TGCGCCAGCAGCCAAGTTCCGGGGAGTGAGCAGTTCTTC
TRBJ1-2	TRBV6-5	NA	NA	CATPPGVGTAF	TGTGCCACCCCCCCAGGGGTGGGCACTGCCTTC
TRBJ2-5	TRBV24-1	NA	NA	CATSDLGTNQETQYF	TGTGCCACCAGTGATCTAGGGACAAATCAAGAGACCCAGTACTTC
TRBJ2-7	TRBV7-2	NA	TRBD1	CASSPGTASSYEQYF	TGTGCCAGCAGCCCCGGGACAGCGAGCTCCTACGAGCAGTACTTC
TRBJ2-1	TRBV7-2	NA	NA	CASSPRGGGRAEQFF	TGTGCCAGCAGCCCTCGTGGGGGGGGGCGGGCTGAGCAGTTCTTC
TRBJ1-2	TRBV19	NA	NA	CASSTPNPRYYGYTF	TGTGCCAGTAGTACCCCCAACCCCAGGTACTATGGCTACACCTTC
TRBJ1-5	TRBV6-6	NA	TRBD1	CASRRTGGNQPQHF	TGTGCCAGCAGACGCACAGGGGGCAATCAGCCCCAGCATTTT
TRBJ2-1	TRBV15	NA	TRBD1	CATSANRDSNEQFF	TGTGCCACCAGCGCAAATAGGGACAGCAATGAGCAGTTCTTC
TRBJ1-3	TRBV6-6	NA	NA	CASSYSVTRTGNTIYF	TGTGCCAGCAGTTACTCGGTCACGCGTACTGGAAACACCATATATTTT
TRBJ1-2	TRBV29-1	NA	TRBD1	CSVSTGQGNYGYTF	TGCAGCGTTTCCACGGGACAGGGGAACTATGGCTACACCTTC
TRBJ2-1	TRBV10-3	NA	TRBD2	CATRGGGSYNEQFF	TGTGCCACGCGCGGGGGGGGCTCCTACAATGAGCAGTTCTTC